Given below is one T cell receptor (beta chain) in context. The data are from a study of blood T cell repertoires in COVID-19. Study overall: T cells, B-cell-depleted T cells, or PBMCs provided the cDNA or gDNA that served as material.

Authors' data handling: Estimation of nucleated cell counts was performed using reference gene primer amplification. Sequencing was performed with immunoSEQ multiplex PCR; in TCRdb, only in-frame clones are kept and a portion is missing. For V, J and clone size, that table is used; D and trimming come from the DNA. The sample includes 350,000 to 450,000 clones, 86% of them seen just once. The CDR3 runs 13 residues. V lost 6 bases and J lost 9, with 12 bases in between. Per the germline V gene, CDR1 is SGHTA and CDR2 is FQGNSA. The Seattle site enrolled patients during active infection and followed them longitudinally.

The sequence was collected from an older woman with COVID-19, enrolled during active disease. The chain is built from TRBV7-2 and TRBJ1-6, with D uncertain. What was sequenced was peripheral blood. CDR3 coding DNA: TGTGCCAGCAGAAGTAGGCTAGGTTCACCCCTCCACTTT. Translating gives CASRSRLGSPLHF.